These 10 T cell receptor beta chains were sequenced from one sample in a study of T cell clones after liver transplantation. The table came from immunoSEQ multiplex PCR; TCRdb's copy has only in-frame clones and leaves some out. The sample contains roughly 100,000 clones, more than 75% of which appear only once. The source was CD4+ T cells from blood, collected before liver transplant. These receptors were collected from a human donor who received a liver transplant.

This chain links TRBV11-3 with TRBJ1-1; D gene ambiguous. CDR1 SGHNT and CDR2 YENEEA come from the germline V gene. The V and J ends lost 5 bases and 1 base respectively, with 8 bases between them. CDR3 length: 13 amino acids. CDR3 region: CASSPRGNTEAFF. The CDR3 DNA reads as TGTGCCAGCAGCCCTAGAGGGAACACTGAAGCTTTCTTT. Full variable domain (outside the CDR3, taken from reference TRBV11-3 and TRBJ1-1): EAGVVQSPRYKIIEKKQPVAFWCNPISGHNTLYWYLQNLGQGPELLIRYENEEAVDDSQLPKDRFSAERLKGVDSTLKIQPAELGDSAVYLCASSPRGNTEAFFGQGTRLTVV.

The count of this clone is one. The chain joins TRBV5-6 to TRBJ1-2, with 7 positions matching TRBD1. V trimming: 5 bases; J trimming: 0 bases; junction bases outside the gene matches: 10. The CDR3 length is 16 residues. CDR1 SGHDT and CDR2 YYEEEE come from the germline V gene. CDR3 sequence (DNA): TGTGCCAGCAGTCAAGATACAGGGGTCTCTAACTATGGCTACACCTTC. Residues: CASSQDTGVSNYGYTF.

This clone was counted between two and nine times. CDR3 amino acids: CASSYSYYEQYF. CDR3 nucleotide sequence: TGTGCCAGCAGTTACTCCTACTACGAGCAGTACTTC. V and J are TRBV6-6 and TRBJ2-7; D call uncertain. This CDR3 is 12 amino acids long. Deletions cut 0 bases from V and 3 bases from J, with 3 bases between. The germline CDR1 and CDR2 sequences are MNHNY and SVGAGI (reference sequence).

The chain links TRBV2 to TRBJ1-1; a weak D match, TRBD1 (6 bases). The CDR3 has 16 residues. V lost 6 bases, J lost 0 bases, and 17 bases lay in between. Germline V lookup: CDR1 SNHLY, CDR2 FYNNEI. The CDR3 DNA sequence: TGTGCCAGCAGGGAGGGGCAGGGGTTCATGAACACTGAAGCTTTCTTT. Its protein is CASREGQGFMNTEAFF.

The V and J genes are TRBV28 and TRBJ1-3; tentatively, D is TRBD1 (6 bases). The CDR3 extends over 16 amino acids. The germline V gene has CDR1 MDHEN and CDR2 SYDVKM. Trimming cost V 8 bases and J 4 bases, with 21 bases left between them. The CDR3 sequence is CASSSTGKGWGNTIYF. CDR3 in DNA: TGTGCCAGCTCTAGTACAGGGAAAGGTTGGGGAAACACCATATATTTT.

The rearrangement uses TRBV19 and TRBJ2-1; no clear D gene. V lost 5 bases and J lost 4, with 15 bases in between. CDR1 is LNHDA and CDR2 is SQIVND in the germline V gene (reference sequence). The CDR3 runs to 15 residues. CDR3 residues: CASSPRTASYNEQFF. DNA for the CDR3: TGTGCCAGTAGTCCGAGGACGGCCTCATACAATGAGCAGTTCTTC.

The V and J genes are TRBV5-4 and TRBJ2-7; tentatively, D is TRBD1 (5 bases). With 5 bases removed from V and 1 base from J, the gap between germline ends came to 16 bases. Germline assignment: CDR1 SGHNT and CDR2 YYREEE (reference sequence). This CDR3 region has 15 residues. CDR3 sequence: CASRPKQGLSYEQYF. The CDR3 region has the DNA TGTGCCAGCAGACCGAAGCAGGGTCTTTCCTACGAGCAGTACTTC. The whole variable domain, filled in from reference TRBV5-4 and TRBJ2-7, reads ETGVTQSPTHLIKTRGQQVTLRCSSQSGHNTVSWYQQALGQGPQFIFQYYREEENGRGNFPPRFSGLQFPNYSSELNVNALELDDSALYLCASRPKQGLSYEQYFGPGTRLTVT.

The gene calls are TRBV11-2 and TRBJ2-5, with 8 bases that match TRBD1. V was pared by 6 bases and J by 4 bases, with 13 bases of the junction left unmatched. Germline loops: CDR1 SGHAT, CDR2 FQNNGV. The CDR3 loop spans 16 amino acids. The CDR3 DNA reads TGTGCCAGCAGTTTAACGTACAGGGGGTTTGGAGAGACCCAGTACTTC. The encoded protein is CASSLTYRGFGETQYF.

Worth noting for this clone: Compared with germline, one end of the junction differs, possibly owing to a read error. V usage is TRBV30 and J usage is TRBJ1-1; D is unclear. Germline assignment: CDR1 GTSNPN and CDR2 SVGIG (reference sequence). CDR3 length equals 15 residues. DNA for the CDR3: TGTGCCTGGAGTCTTCTCTCCAGTCGGAACGCTGAAGCTTTCTTT. Translation: CAWSLLSSRNAEAFF.

The V gene is TRBV7-8, the J gene TRBJ1-5; D is unclear. CDR1 and CDR2 from the germline V gene are SGHVS and FQNEAQ. The CDR3 is 13 amino acids. V dropped 4 bases and J dropped 9 bases, with 13 bases sitting between them. The CDR3 bases are TGTGCCAGCAGCTCCACCGTCCCCTGGCCCCAGCATTTT. Amino acid sequence: CASSSTVPWPQHF.